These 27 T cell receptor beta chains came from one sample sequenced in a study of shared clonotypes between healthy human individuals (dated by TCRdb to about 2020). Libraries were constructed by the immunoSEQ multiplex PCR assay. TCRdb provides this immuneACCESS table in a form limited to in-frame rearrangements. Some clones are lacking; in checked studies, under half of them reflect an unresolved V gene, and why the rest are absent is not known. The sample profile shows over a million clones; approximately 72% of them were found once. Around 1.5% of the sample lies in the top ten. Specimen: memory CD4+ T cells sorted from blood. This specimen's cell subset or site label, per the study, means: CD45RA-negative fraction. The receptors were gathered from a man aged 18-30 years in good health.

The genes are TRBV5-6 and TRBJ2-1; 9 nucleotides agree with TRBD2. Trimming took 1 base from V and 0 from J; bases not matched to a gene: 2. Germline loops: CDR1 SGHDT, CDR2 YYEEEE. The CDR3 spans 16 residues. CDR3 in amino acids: CASSLRAGGSYNEQFF. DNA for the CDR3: TGTGCCAGCAGCTTGAGAGCGGGGGGCTCCTACAATGAGCAGTTCTTC.

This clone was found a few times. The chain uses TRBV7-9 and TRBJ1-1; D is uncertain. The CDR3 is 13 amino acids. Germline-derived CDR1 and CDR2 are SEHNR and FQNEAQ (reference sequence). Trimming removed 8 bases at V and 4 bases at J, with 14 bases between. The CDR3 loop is CASGDVGSTEAFF. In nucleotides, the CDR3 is TGTGCCAGCGGCGATGTAGGGAGCACTGAAGCTTTCTTT.

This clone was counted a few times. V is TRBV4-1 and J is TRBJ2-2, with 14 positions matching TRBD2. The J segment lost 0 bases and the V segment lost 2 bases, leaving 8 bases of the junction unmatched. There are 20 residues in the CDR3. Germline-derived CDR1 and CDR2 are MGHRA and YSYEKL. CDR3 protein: CASSQSGTSGGNSNTGELFF. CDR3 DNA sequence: TGCGCCAGCAGCCAATCAGGGACTAGCGGGGGCAATTCGAACACCGGGGAGCTGTTTTTT.

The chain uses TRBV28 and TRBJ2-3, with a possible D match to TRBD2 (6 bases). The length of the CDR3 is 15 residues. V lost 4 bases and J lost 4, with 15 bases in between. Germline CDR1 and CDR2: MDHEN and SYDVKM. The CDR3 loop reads CASSSRGSRADTQYF. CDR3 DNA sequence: TGTGCCAGCAGTTCGCGGGGCTCTAGGGCAGATACGCAGTATTTT. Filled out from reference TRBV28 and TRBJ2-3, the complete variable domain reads DVKVTQSSRYLVKRTGEKVFLECVQDMDHENMFWYRQDPGLGLRLIYFSYDVKMKEKGDIPEGYSVSREKKERFSLILESASTNQTSMYLCASSSRGSRADTQYFGPGTRLTVL.

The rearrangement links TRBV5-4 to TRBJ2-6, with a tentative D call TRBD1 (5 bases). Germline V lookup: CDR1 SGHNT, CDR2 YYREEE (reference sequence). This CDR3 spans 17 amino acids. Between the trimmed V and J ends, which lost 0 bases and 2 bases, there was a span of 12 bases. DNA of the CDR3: TGTGCCAGCAGCTTGGGGCAGGGAAGACCTGGGGCCAACGTCCTGACTTTC. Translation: CASSLGQGRPGANVLTF.

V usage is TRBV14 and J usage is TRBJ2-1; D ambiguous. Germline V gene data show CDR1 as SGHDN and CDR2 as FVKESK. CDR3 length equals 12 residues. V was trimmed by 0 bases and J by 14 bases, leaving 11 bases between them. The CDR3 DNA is TGTGCCAGCAGCCAAGAACGGCATAAAAAGTTCTTC. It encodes CASSQERHKKFF.

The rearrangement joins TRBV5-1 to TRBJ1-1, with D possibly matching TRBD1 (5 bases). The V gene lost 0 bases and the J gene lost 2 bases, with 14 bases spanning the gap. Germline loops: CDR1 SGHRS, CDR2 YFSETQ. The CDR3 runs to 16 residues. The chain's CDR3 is CASSLGGVGQNTEAFF. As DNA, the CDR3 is TGCGCCAGCAGCTTGGGCGGAGTGGGGCAAAACACTGAAGCTTTCTTT.

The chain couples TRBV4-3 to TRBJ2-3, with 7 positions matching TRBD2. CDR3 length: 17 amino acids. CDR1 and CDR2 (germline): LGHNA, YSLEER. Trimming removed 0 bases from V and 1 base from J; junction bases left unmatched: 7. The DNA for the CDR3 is TGCGCCAGCAGCCAAGATAGGACGGGAGGCCGCACAGATACGCAGTATTTT. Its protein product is CASSQDRTGGRTDTQYF.

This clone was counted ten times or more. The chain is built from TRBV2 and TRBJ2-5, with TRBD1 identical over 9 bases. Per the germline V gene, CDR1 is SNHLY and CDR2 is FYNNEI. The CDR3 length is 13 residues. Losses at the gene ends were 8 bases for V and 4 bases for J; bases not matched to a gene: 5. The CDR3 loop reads CASCPGQGETQYF. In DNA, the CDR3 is TGTGCCAGCTGTCCGGGACAGGGAGAGACCCAGTACTTC. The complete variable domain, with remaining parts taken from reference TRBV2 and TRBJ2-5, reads EPEVTQTPSHQVTQMGQEVILRCVPISNHLYFYWYRQILGQKVEFLVSFYNNEISEKSEIFDDQFSVERPDGSNFTLKIRSTKLEDSAMYFCASCPGQGETQYFGPGTRLLVL.

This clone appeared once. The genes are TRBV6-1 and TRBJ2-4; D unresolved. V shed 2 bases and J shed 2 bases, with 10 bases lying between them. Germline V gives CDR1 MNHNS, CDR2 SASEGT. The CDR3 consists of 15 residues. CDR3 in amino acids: CASSEPPETKNIQYF. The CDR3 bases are TGTGCCAGCAGTGAACCCCCGGAGACCAAAAACATTCAGTACTTC.

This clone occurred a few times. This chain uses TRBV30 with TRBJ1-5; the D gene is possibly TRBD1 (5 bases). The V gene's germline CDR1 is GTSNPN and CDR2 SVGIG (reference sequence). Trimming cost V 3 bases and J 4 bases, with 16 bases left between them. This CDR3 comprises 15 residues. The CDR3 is CAWSISGTQNQPQHF. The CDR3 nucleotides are TGTGCCTGGAGCATCTCCGGGACCCAAAATCAGCCCCAGCATTTT.

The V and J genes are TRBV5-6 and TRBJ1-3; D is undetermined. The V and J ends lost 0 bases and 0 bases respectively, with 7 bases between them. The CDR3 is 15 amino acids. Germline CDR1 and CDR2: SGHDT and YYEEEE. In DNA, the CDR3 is TGTGCCAGCAGCTTGGTAACCAACTCTGGAAACACCATATATTTT. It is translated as CASSLVTNSGNTIYF.

CDR3 sequence (DNA): TGTGCCAGCAGTACCTATAACACCGGGGAGCTGTTTTTT. Its translation: CASSTYNTGELFF. The chain joins TRBV6-5 to TRBJ2-2; D unclear. The CDR3 has 13 amino acids. In germline, CDR1 is MNHEY, CDR2 SVGAGI. V shed 5 bases and J shed 2 bases, with 6 bases lying between them.

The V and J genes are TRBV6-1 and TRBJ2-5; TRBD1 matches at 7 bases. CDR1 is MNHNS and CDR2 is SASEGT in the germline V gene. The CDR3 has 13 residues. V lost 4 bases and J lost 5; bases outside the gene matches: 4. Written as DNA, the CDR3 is TGTGCCAGCAGTGTACAGGGGATGGAGACCCAGTACTTC. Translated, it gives CASSVQGMETQYF.

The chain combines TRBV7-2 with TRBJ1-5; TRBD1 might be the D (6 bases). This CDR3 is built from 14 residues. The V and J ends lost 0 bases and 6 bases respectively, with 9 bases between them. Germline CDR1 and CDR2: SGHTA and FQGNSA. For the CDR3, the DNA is TGTGCCAGCAGCTTAGCGCACAGGGTTCAGCCCCAGCATTTT. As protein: CASSLAHRVQPQHF.

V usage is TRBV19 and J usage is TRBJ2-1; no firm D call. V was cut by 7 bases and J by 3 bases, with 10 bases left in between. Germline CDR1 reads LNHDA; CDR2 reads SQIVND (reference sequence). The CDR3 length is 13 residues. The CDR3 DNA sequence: TGTGCCAGTAAAAGGCCACTCTACAATGAGCAGTTCTTC. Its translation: CASKRPLYNEQFF.

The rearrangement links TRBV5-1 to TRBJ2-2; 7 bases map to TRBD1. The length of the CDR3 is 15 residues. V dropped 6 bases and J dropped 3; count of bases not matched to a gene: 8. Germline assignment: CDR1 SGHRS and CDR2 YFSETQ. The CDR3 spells CASTFIDRDTGELFF. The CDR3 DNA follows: TGCGCCAGCACCTTCATAGACAGGGACACCGGGGAGCTGTTTTTT.

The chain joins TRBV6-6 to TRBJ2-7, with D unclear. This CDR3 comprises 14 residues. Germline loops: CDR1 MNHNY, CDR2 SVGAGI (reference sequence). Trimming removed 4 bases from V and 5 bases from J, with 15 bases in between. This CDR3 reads CASSFPDGVNEQYF. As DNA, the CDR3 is TGTGCCAGCAGTTTCCCGGACGGAGTCAACGAGCAGTACTTC.

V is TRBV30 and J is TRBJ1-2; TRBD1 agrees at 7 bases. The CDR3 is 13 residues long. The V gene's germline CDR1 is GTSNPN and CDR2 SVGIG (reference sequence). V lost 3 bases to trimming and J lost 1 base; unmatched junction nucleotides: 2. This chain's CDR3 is CAWSGDSNYGYTF. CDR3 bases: TGTGCCTGGAGCGGGGACAGTAACTATGGCTACACCTTC.

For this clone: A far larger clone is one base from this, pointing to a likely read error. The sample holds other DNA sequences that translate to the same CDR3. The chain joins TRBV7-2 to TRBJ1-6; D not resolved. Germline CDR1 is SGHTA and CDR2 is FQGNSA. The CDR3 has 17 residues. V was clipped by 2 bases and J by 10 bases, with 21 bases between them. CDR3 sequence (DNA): TGTGCCAGCAGCTTAACGGGTAGTATACTGGCAGGATCACCCCTCCACTTT. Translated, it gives CASSLTGSILAGSPLHF.

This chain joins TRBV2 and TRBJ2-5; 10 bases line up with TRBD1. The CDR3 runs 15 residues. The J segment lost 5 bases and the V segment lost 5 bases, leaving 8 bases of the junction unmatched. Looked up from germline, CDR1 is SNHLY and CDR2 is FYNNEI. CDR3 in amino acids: CASSPPGQGSETQYF. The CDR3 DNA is TGTGCCAGCAGTCCCCCGGGACAGGGGAGCGAGACCCAGTACTTC.

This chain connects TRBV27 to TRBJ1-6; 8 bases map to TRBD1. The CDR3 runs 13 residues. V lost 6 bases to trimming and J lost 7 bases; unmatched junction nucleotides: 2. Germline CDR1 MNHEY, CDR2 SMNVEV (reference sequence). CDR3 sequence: CASRRTGNSPLHF. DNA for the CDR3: TGTGCCAGCAGAAGGACAGGGAATTCACCCCTCCACTTT.

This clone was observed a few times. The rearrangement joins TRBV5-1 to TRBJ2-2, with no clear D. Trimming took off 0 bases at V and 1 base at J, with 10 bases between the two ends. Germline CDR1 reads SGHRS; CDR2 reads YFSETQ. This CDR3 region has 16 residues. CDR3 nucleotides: TGCGCCAGCAGCTTGGGTCCTAGAAAGAACACCGGGGAGCTGTTTTTT. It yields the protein CASSLGPRKNTGELFF.

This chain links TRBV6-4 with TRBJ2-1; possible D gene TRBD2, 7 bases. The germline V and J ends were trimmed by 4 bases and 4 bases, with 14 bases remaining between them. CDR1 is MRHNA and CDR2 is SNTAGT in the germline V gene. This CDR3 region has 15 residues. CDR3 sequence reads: CASSVEAGAYNEQFF. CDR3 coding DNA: TGTGCCAGCAGTGTGGAGGCGGGGGCATACAATGAGCAGTTCTTC.

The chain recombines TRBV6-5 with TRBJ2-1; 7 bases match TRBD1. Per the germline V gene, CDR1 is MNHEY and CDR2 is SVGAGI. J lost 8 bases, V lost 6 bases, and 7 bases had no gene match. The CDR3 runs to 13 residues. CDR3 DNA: TGTGCCAGCAGGCCGATAGGGACAGATGAGCAGTTCTTC. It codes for CASRPIGTDEQFF.

The CDR3 is CASSSLTGEGEAFF. In DNA, the CDR3 is TGCGCCAGCAGCTCGCTGACAGGGGAGGGTGAAGCTTTCTTT. The chain carries TRBV5-1 and TRBJ1-1; TRBD1 agrees at 8 bases. This CDR3 comprises 14 residues. Trimming cost V 3 bases and J 7 bases; bases outside gene matches: 8. The germline V gene encodes CDR1 SGHRS and CDR2 YFSETQ.

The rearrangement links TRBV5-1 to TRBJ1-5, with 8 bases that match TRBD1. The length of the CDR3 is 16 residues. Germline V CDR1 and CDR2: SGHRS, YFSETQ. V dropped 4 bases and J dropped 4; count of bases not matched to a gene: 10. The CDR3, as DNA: TGCGCCAGCAGCCCGACCGGGACAGGAGGGAATCAGCCCCAGCATTTT. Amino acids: CASSPTGTGGNQPQHF.